This TCR beta chain was recovered during a study of shared clonotypes between healthy human individuals (dated by TCRdb to the early 2020s). A note on the overall study: The cohort included a few men and a couple of women between 18 and 49 years of age. For each donor, three plates each were used for CD4 naive and CD4 memory, two plates were used for CD8 naive, and one plate was used for CD8 memory. Leukapheresis yielded between about 0.9 and 9 billion PBMCs per donor. The study deeply sequenced blood TCR repertoires of five healthy adults to estimate repertoire size and the extent of clonotype sharing between individuals. To increase sequencing depth and limit assay-specific biases, TCR repertoire library preparation and sequencing were carried out by different laboratories using diverse techniques. Results the study describes overall, beyond this receptor: Pairwise subsampling led to the expectation that sequencing depth would affect the degree of clonotype sharing among donors. Larger estimated clonotype richness was generally found for naive subsets than for memory subsets. Sampling was limited to blood, and TCR repertoires in tissue likely differ from TCR repertoires in blood. The genetic and exposure-history diversity represented was limited by the small number of donors. Rarefaction of sorted-subset datasets indicated incomplete sequencing despite the large sequencing depth. About 4.5% of naive CD4, 3.5% of naive CD8, 2.3% of memory CD4, and approximately 0.4% of memory CD8 clonotypes were shared across several donors. Compared with non-shared clonotypes, clonotypes shared by all four sorted-subset donors had higher generation probabilities.

Points on this clone: The antigen it recognizes is unknown. No per-base quality is available; no much larger clone lies one base away.

V sheds 0 bases and J sheds 3 bases, leaving 8 bases between their ends. Spanning cysteine to phenylalanine, the CDR3 consists of 14 amino acids. Only the CDR3 DNA stays, 42 bases, in frame from base 1. CDR1 and CDR2, looked up from the germline V gene (reference sequence), are GTSNPN and SVGIG. The donors were healthy, HIV-negative adults who had no recently reported acute infections or vaccinations. Every donor was a Caucasian adult living in Nashville, Tennessee, USA. CD4+ T cells were enriched by magnetic negative selection, after which naive cells were positively selected on CD45RA and the negative fraction was taken as the memory subset. Blood was obtained by leukapheresis, after which PBMCs were separated by Ficoll-Histopaque density gradient centrifugation and cryopreserved in liquid nitrogen vapor phase. Analytical flow cytometry was used to check the purity and quantity of each magnetically sorted T cell population. Genomic DNA was isolated from every sorted fraction and measured by UV absorbance on a Nanodrop 2000c.

TCR CDR3 regions were amplified from genomic DNA by multiplex PCR using the deep immunoSEQ assay. For each cell subset, the extracted genomic DNA was distributed evenly across all wells of several immunoSEQ 96-well plates, and each plate served as one replicate. For sorted subsets, 200 ng of genomic DNA, equivalent to about 30,000 T cell genomes, went into each replicate PCR. Purified libraries were quantified with a Qubit 3.0 fluorometer, sized on a Bioanalyzer 2100, and re-quantified with the KAPA Library Quantification kit. Every immunoSEQ 96-well plate was sequenced on a dedicated single-read 150-cycle Illumina NextSeq 550 flow cell. The authors' pipeline ran thus. Because the immunoSEQ output included only junctional sequences and no quality scores, the filtering could not be the same as the filtering used for full-length reads. To assign V/J genes and CDR3, sequences were annotated using PyIR, a Python wrapper for IgBLAST v1.9, with IMGT germline references. Reads were filtered out if the reads had weak V/J assignments (E-value above 1e-6), no CDR3, stop codons, out-of-frame junctions, or ambiguous translated residues. V3J clonotypes were defined as sequences sharing an identical inferred V gene, J gene, and CDR3 amino acid sequence. Percentage overlap between repertoires was computed as shared unique clonotypes divided by the size of the smaller repertoire. Repertoire richness was assessed with RTK rarefaction, the Chao1 estimator, and Recon v2.1 estimates of unobserved clonotypes. OLGA was used to compute generation probabilities for all TCRbeta clonotypes that the gDNA method yielded from four donors. TCRdb holds this immuneACCESS table with in-frame rearrangements only. Some clones are missing; in checked studies, unresolved V genes explain under half, and the rest has no known cause. D and trimming were read from the DNA, whereas the V and J calls and clone size are those reported in that table. In all, the sample holds over 1.5 million clones, and around 98% of those were seen once. Jointly, the top ten make up less than 0.55% of the sample.

The sample taken for sequencing was naive CD4+ T cells sorted from blood. The sample's cell subset or site label, decoded: CD45RA+ positively selected. Recombination linked TRBV30 to TRBJ2-2, with the D gene not confidently named. The receptor comes from a man under 40 in good health. This receptor has the CDR3 CAWSVLVDTGELFF. The DNA sequence follows: TGTGCCTGGAGTGTATTAGTGGACACCGGGGAGCTGTTTTTT.